Below are 30 T cell receptor beta chains sequenced from a single sample in a study of blood T cell repertoires in COVID-19. Libraries were prepared by immunoSEQ multiplex PCR; TCRdb keeps only in-frame clonotypes and omits some of them. In the table there are 110,000 or so clones, about 80% of which are singletons. Sequencing was carried out using peripheral blood. These receptors originate from a woman in her thirties or forties with acute or convalescent COVID-19.

The CDR3 DNA sequence: TGTGCCAGCAGCCCTAGAGCCAAAAACATTCAGTACTTC. As protein: CASSPRAKNIQYF. The genes are TRBV2 and TRBJ2-4; D ambiguous. V was pared by 6 bases and J by 0 bases, with 6 bases between. There are 13 residues in the CDR3. Germline V gives CDR1 SNHLY, CDR2 FYNNEI.

The chain uses TRBV7-9 and TRBJ2-7; D is possibly TRBD1 (5 bases). Germline loops: CDR1 SEHNR, CDR2 FQNEAQ (reference sequence). Trimming cost V 1 base and J 2 bases, with 12 bases left between them. The CDR3 has 15 residues. The CDR3 DNA sequence: TGTGCCAGCAGCTTAGTTGGGGCTGCAGCCTACGAGCAGTACTTC. Protein sequence: CASSLVGAAAYEQYF.

The CDR3 here is CASSFQGSSYEQYF. The CDR3 DNA reads as TGTGCCAGCAGCTTCCAGGGGAGCTCCTACGAGCAGTACTTC. V usage is TRBV7-2 and J usage is TRBJ2-7, with D perhaps TRBD1 (6 bases). V dropped 3 bases and J dropped 0 bases, with 9 bases sitting between them. The CDR3 consists of 14 residues. Germline V CDR1 and CDR2: SGHTA, FQGNSA.

The genes are TRBV5-6 and TRBJ2-3, with TRBD2 matching over 11 bases. The junction had 5 bases not matched to a gene; V was cut back by 6 bases and J by 2 bases. Germline-derived CDR1 and CDR2 are SGHDT and YYEEEE. The CDR3 runs 15 residues. The chain's CDR3 is CASTLAGGPTDTQYF. DNA for the CDR3: TGTGCCAGCACTCTAGCGGGGGGTCCCACAGATACGCAGTATTTT. Full variable domain (remainder filled in from reference TRBV5-6 and TRBJ2-3): DAGVTQSPTHLIKTRGQQVTLRCSPKSGHDTVSWYQQALGQGPQFIFQYYEEEERQRGNFPDRFSGHQFPNYSSELNVNALLLGDSALYLCASTLAGGPTDTQYFGPGTRLTVL.

The chain couples TRBV14 to TRBJ2-3; TRBD2 aligns across 14 bases. The CDR3 runs 17 residues. The V and J ends lost 1 base and 4 bases, in that order; junction bases with no gene match: 4. The germline V gene encodes CDR1 SGHDN and CDR2 FVKESK. As DNA, the CDR3 is TGTGCCAGCAGCCAAGCTATGGGACTAGCGGGGGCAGATACGCAGTATTTT. Translation: CASSQAMGLAGADTQYF.

The chain employs TRBV20-1 and TRBJ1-2; 7 bases agree with TRBD1. The germline V gene has CDR1 DFQATT and CDR2 SNEGSKA (reference sequence). This CDR3 contains 11 residues. V gave up 3 bases and J gave up 7 bases; unmatched junction bases: 2. In nucleotides, the CDR3 is TGCAGTGCTAGGACAGGGCTTGGCTACACCTTC. Translated: CSARTGLGYTF.

The genes are TRBV7-2 and TRBJ2-3, with D perhaps TRBD2 (6 bases). This CDR3 region has 13 residues. Germline values: CDR1 SGHTA, CDR2 FQGNSA. The V end was cut by 2 bases, the J end by 10 bases, with 13 bases between. The DNA for the CDR3 is TGTGCCAGCAGCTTAAATTTGGGGGGTTCGCAGTATTTT. Translation gives CASSLNLGGSQYF.

The gene calls are TRBV10-3 and TRBJ2-1; the match to TRBD2 covers 12 bases. V shed 2 bases and J 9 bases; nucleotides not matched to a gene: 8. Germline V CDR1 and CDR2: ENHRY, SYGVKD. CDR3 length: 16 amino acids. The CDR3 DNA is TGTGCCATCAGTGAGGCTAGCGGGGGGGTTAAGGTTGAGCAGTTCTTC. Amino acids: CAISEASGGVKVEQFF.

The CDR3 DNA reads as TGTGCCTGGAGTGACCCTGGGCAGGGGGCCTACAATGAGCAGTTCTTC. The encoded protein is CAWSDPGQGAYNEQFF. The chain couples TRBV30 to TRBJ2-1, with 7 bases aligning to TRBD1. Germline lookup yields CDR1 GTSNPN and CDR2 SVGIG (reference sequence). This CDR3 region has 16 residues. The trim removed 1 base at V and 2 bases at J, leaving 8 bases unmatched. The full variable domain, completed using reference TRBV30 and TRBJ2-1, is SQTIHQWPATLVQPVGSPLSLECTVEGTSNPNLYWYRQAAGRGLQLLFYSVGIGQISSEVPQNLSASRPQDRQFILSSKKLLLSDSGFYLCAWSDPGQGAYNEQFFGPGTRLTVL.

This sequence joins TRBV9 and TRBJ1-2, with 10 nucleotides matching TRBD1. This CDR3 has 15 residues. With 3 bases clipped from V and 4 bases from J, the junction kept 6 bases outside the gene matches. The V gene's germline CDR1 is SGDLS and CDR2 YYNGEE. The CDR3 nucleotides read TGTGCCAGCAGCGGACAGGGGGCGCAAAGCTATGGCTACACCTTC. It encodes CASSGQGAQSYGYTF.

The chain is built from TRBV2 and TRBJ1-2, with a weak D call TRBD1 (5 bases). V lost 5 bases and J 7 bases, leaving 14 bases between the germline ends. From germline, CDR1 is SNHLY and CDR2 FYNNEI. This CDR3 spans 13 amino acids. The DNA for the CDR3 is TGTGCCAGCAGTCCTCAGGGCGTTCCTGGCTACACCTTC. This gives the protein CASSPQGVPGYTF.

The chain is built from TRBV7-6 and TRBJ2-7; D perhaps matches TRBD1 (5 bases). This CDR3 spans 16 amino acids. Germline CDR1 reads SGHVS; CDR2 reads FNYEAQ. The V end lost 1 base, the J end lost 2 bases, and 15 bases lay between the germline ends. CDR3 in amino acids: CASSLESSGFAYEQYF. Written as DNA, the CDR3 is TGTGCCAGCAGCTTAGAGAGTTCAGGGTTTGCCTACGAGCAGTACTTC.

The chain recombines TRBV19 with TRBJ2-3; D possibly corresponds to TRBD1 (6 bases). CDR3 length equals 16 residues. V lost 10 bases to trimming and J lost 5 bases, with 25 bases between them. CDR1 is LNHDA and CDR2 is SQIVND in the germline V gene (reference sequence). The CDR3 bases are TGTGCCACGAAGTCGACAGGTCTGATGGGACGAGATACGCAGTATTTT. This encodes CATKSTGLMGRDTQYF.

V is TRBV30 and J is TRBJ1-1, with D possibly TRBD1 on 5 matching bases. The CDR3 is made up of 16 amino acids. The germline V gene encodes CDR1 GTSNPN and CDR2 SVGIG (reference sequence). Trimming shortened V by 5 bases and J by 0 bases, and 19 bases separated the two germline ends. The CDR3 DNA is TGTGCCTGGGTCCGGGAGGCAGGGAGGATGAACACTGAAGCTTTCTTT. Its protein product is CAWVREAGRMNTEAFF.

The chain carries TRBV6-2 or TRBV6-3 and TRBJ1-2; perhaps TRBD1 as D (5 bases). V was clipped by 2 bases and J by 5 bases, with 12 bases between them. Germline-derived CDR1 and CDR2 are MNHEY and SVGEGT. The CDR3 sequence is 14 residues long. The CDR3 DNA sequence: TGTGCCAGCAGTTACGCGGGGCGGATTTATGGCTACACCTTC. Amino acids: CASSYAGRIYGYTF.

The chain links TRBV21-1 to TRBJ2-1; the table gives TRBD2 as D, unverified against the DNA. TRBV21-1 is described as a pseudogene. This CDR3 is built from 15 residues. CDR3 coding DNA: TGTGCCAGCAGCACCCGACCAAGGAGTTACAATGAGCAGTTCTTC. It is translated as CASSTRPRSYNEQFF.

The chain employs TRBV7-3 and TRBJ2-3, with 11 bases matching TRBD2. CDR1 and CDR2 (germline): SGHTA, FQGTGA. The trim removed 1 base at V and 9 bases at J, leaving 15 bases unmatched. CDR3 size: 18 residues. CDR3 region: CASSLISGGALGRETQYF. For the CDR3, the DNA is TGTGCCAGCAGCTTAATTAGCGGGGGGGCCTTGGGACGTGAGACGCAGTATTTT.

This clone has a handful of counts. This chain joins TRBV7-9 and TRBJ1-6; 9 bases fit TRBD1. This CDR3 spans 15 amino acids. Germline assignment: CDR1 SEHNR and CDR2 FQNEAQ (reference sequence). CDR3 sequence: CATKPGQGPNSPLHF. Written as DNA, the CDR3 is TGTGCTACTAAACCGGGACAGGGCCCTAATTCACCCCTCCACTTT.

About this clone itself: In the same sample, other DNA sequences code for this CDR3. This chain connects TRBV30 to TRBJ2-7, with 10 bases identical to TRBD1. J lost 2 bases, V lost 5 bases, and 0 bases had no gene match. Germline V lookup: CDR1 GTSNPN, CDR2 SVGIG (reference sequence). The CDR3 has 12 amino acids. CDR3 DNA: TGTGCCTGGGACAGGGGGCCCTACGAGCAGTACTTC. Its translation: CAWDRGPYEQYF.

This sequence joins TRBV10-2 and TRBJ1-4; TRBD1 aligns across 9 bases. Germline lookup yields CDR1 WSHSY and CDR2 SAAADI. V gave up 3 bases and J gave up 7 bases; unmatched junction bases: 6. This CDR3 region has 15 residues. The CDR3 DNA reads as TGCGCCAGCAGTGACCGGACAGGGGCGCTTGAAAAACTGTTTTTT. It translates to CASSDRTGALEKLFF.

The rearrangement uses TRBV6-5 and TRBJ1-2, with no clear D. This CDR3 is built from 15 residues. Germline values: CDR1 MNHEY, CDR2 SVGAGI. V shed 0 bases and J shed 2 bases, with 10 bases lying between them. The DNA of the CDR3 is TGTGCCAGCAGTTACTCGTCAGGTTCCAACTATGGCTACACCTTC. Its translation: CASSYSSGSNYGYTF.

This clone was seen a single time. One end of the junction does not line up with germline, which may come from a read error. Here the CDR3 reads CASSQGTVGNAEAFF. The CDR3 nucleotides are TGTGCCAGCAGCCAAGGGACCGTCGGGAACGCTGAAGCTTTCTTT. This chain joins TRBV3-1 (or the pseudogene TRBV3-2) and TRBJ1-1; D is uncertain. The CDR3 loop spans 15 amino acids. The V gene's germline CDR1 is LGHDT and CDR2 YNNKEL (reference sequence).

The V and J genes are TRBV6-5 and TRBJ1-6, with D unclear. There are 15 residues in the CDR3. V lost 2 bases, J lost 5 bases, and 10 bases lay in between. Per germline, CDR1 MNHEY and CDR2 SVGAGI. CDR3 coding DNA: TGTGCCAGCAGTTACGGGCAGCAAAATAATTCACCCCTCCACTTT. It encodes CASSYGQQNNSPLHF.

The CDR3: CATSDFGTRQGEAFF. DNA of the CDR3: TGTGCCACCAGTGATTTTGGCACGAGACAGGGTGAAGCTTTCTTT. The chain uses TRBV24-1 and TRBJ1-1, with 7 bases identical to TRBD1. The CDR3 loop spans 15 amino acids. CDR1 is KGHDR, CDR2 SFDVKD, per germline. V lost 1 base and J lost 7; bases outside the gene matches: 8.

The V gene is TRBV7-2, the J gene TRBJ2-5; 11 nucleotides line up with TRBD2. The CDR3 is 16 amino acids. Germline CDR1 is SGHTA and CDR2 is FQGNSA. V dropped 1 base and J dropped 2; count of bases not matched to a gene: 3. CDR3 residues: CASSLGTSGGQETQYF. The CDR3 nucleotides read TGTGCCAGCAGCTTAGGAACTAGCGGGGGTCAAGAGACCCAGTACTTC.

The chain combines TRBV3-1 (or the pseudogene TRBV3-2) with TRBJ1-2; 7 bases match TRBD1. J lost 7 bases, V lost 4 bases, and 9 bases had no gene match. The germline V gene has CDR1 LGHDT and CDR2 YNNKEL (reference sequence). The CDR3 is 14 amino acids. The CDR3 nucleotides read TGTGCCAGCAGCCCTCACAGGGGAGGCGGTGGCTACACCTTC. Amino acids: CASSPHRGGGGYTF.

The chain links TRBV7-2 to TRBJ2-7, with 11 bases lining up with TRBD2. Germline values: CDR1 SGHTA, CDR2 FQGNSA. Germline trimming cut 1 base from V and 4 bases from J; bases unmatched to any gene: 3. The CDR3 is made up of 15 amino acids. The CDR3 DNA follows: TGTGCCAGCAGCTTAGGGCTAGCGGGGGGTTACGAGCAGTACTTC. Amino acid sequence: CASSLGLAGGYEQYF.

This rearrangement joins TRBV5-1 to TRBJ2-1; 8 nucleotides align to TRBD2. V gave up 4 bases and J gave up 0 bases; unmatched junction bases: 3. Germline CDR1 SGHRS, CDR2 YFSETQ. CDR3 length equals 15 residues. The CDR3 DNA reads TGCGCCAGCAGCCGGGGACTAGACTCCTACAATGAGCAGTTCTTC. Amino acid sequence: CASSRGLDSYNEQFF.

The chain carries TRBV5-5 and TRBJ1-1; 7 bases align to TRBD1. This CDR3 has 16 amino acids. Germline V gene lookup returns CDR1 SGHKS and CDR2 YYEKEE (reference sequence). Trimming removed 2 bases from V and 1 base from J; junction bases left unmatched: 8. In DNA, the CDR3 is TGTGCCAGCAGCTTTCAGGGGGTCGGCGGGAACACTGAAGCTTTCTTT. Its translation: CASSFQGVGGNTEAFF.

The gene calls are TRBV6-5 and TRBJ2-5; 7 nucleotides match TRBD2. CDR3 length: 13 residues. Germline V gene lookup returns CDR1 MNHEY and CDR2 SVGAGI. V lost 7 bases, J lost 4 bases, and 6 bases stayed unmatched. The CDR3 spells CASTRAGTETQYF. DNA of the CDR3: TGTGCCAGCACTCGAGCGGGGACAGAGACCCAGTACTTC.